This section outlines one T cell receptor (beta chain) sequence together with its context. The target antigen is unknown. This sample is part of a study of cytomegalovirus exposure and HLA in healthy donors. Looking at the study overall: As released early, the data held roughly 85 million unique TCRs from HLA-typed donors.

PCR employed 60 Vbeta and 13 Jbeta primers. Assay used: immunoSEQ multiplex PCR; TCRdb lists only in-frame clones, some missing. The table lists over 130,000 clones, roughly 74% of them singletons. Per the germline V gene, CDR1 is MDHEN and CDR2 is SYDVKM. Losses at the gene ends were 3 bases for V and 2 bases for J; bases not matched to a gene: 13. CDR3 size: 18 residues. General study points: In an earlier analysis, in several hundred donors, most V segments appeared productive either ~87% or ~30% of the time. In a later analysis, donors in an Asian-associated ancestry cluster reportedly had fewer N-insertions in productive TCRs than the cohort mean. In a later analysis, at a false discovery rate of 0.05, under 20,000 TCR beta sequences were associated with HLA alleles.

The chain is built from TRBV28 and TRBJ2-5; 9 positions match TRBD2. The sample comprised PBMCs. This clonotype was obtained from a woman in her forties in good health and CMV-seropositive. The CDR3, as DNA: TGTGCCAGCAGTTTTCCCCCGACTAGCGGTTCCCTACAAGAGACCCAGTACTTC. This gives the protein CASSFPPTSGSLQETQYF.